The subject of this entry is one T cell receptor beta chain. This record comes from a study of blood T cell repertoires in COVID-19. Study background: PBMCs, B-cell-depleted T cells, or T cells provided the cDNA or gDNA that made up the material.

V lost 3 bases and J lost 8, with 12 bases in between. The CDR3 is 14 amino acids. CDR1 is KGHDR, CDR2 SFDVKD, per germline. This table comes from immunoSEQ multiplex PCR, and its TCRdb copy is limited to in-frame clones, with some not included. The sample holds some 250,000 clones, over 75% seen once. The gene calls are TRBV24-1 and TRBJ1-4; D perhaps matches TRBD1 (5 bases). The sample taken for sequencing was peripheral blood. The clonotype comes from a woman of 80 years or more with acute or convalescent COVID-19. The CDR3 loop reads CATSDTKGREKLFF. DNA of the CDR3: TGTGCCACCAGTGATACAAAGGGGCGAGAAAAACTGTTTTTT.